The 25 T cell receptor beta chains listed next were all sequenced from one sample in a study of blood T cell repertoires in COVID-19. Here immunoSEQ multiplex PCR was the method, and the copy in TCRdb shows in-frame clones only, minus some. The sample consists of over 250,000 clones, more than 70% of them appearing once. The sequencing input was PBMCs or T cells enriched from blood (not recorded which). Receptors originate from a young woman who had recovered from COVID-19.

This clone was seen more than once but under ten times. The chain couples TRBV7-2 to TRBJ1-1; 10 bases map to TRBD1. The CDR3 sequence is 14 residues long. V lost 3 bases, J lost 4 bases, and 2 bases stayed unmatched. Germline CDR1 and CDR2: SGHTA and FQGNSA. CDR3 in amino acids: CASSLGQGSTEAFF. The CDR3 bases are TGTGCCAGCAGCTTGGGACAGGGGAGCACTGAAGCTTTCTTT.

Only a few counts were recorded for this clone. A junction end diverges from the germline sequence, so it may reflect a read error. The V and J genes are TRBV5-5 and TRBJ1-5, with 10 bases matching TRBD1. CDR1 and CDR2 from the germline V gene are SGHKS and YYEKEE (reference sequence). The CDR3 runs to 16 residues. The CDR3 region is CASSLFATGGNEPQHF. As DNA, the CDR3 is TGTGCCAGCAGCTTGTTCGCGACAGGGGGCAATGAGCCCCAGCATTTT.

This sequence joins TRBV25-1 and TRBJ2-7, with D tentatively TRBD1 (5 bases). The ends were cut back, 6 bases at V and 2 bases at J, with 14 bases in the middle. Germline V gene lookup returns CDR1 MGHDK and CDR2 SYGVNS. The CDR3 length is 14 residues. CDR3 bases: TGTGCCAGCAGCAGGACAATTGGTCCCTACGAGCAGTACTTC. This translates into CASSRTIGPYEQYF.

CDR3 region: CASIGSPYSGTEAFF. The CDR3, as DNA: TGTGCCAGCATAGGCTCCCCCTACAGTGGAACTGAAGCTTTCTTT. The rearrangement uses TRBV6-5 and TRBJ1-1; D remains ambiguous. CDR3 length equals 15 residues. Trimming stripped 7 bases from V and 5 bases from J, with 20 bases between. Per the germline V gene, CDR1 is MNHEY and CDR2 is SVGAGI.

A single count supports this clone. The V call is TRBV11-2, the J call TRBJ1-4, with a weak D call TRBD1 (6 bases). The germline V and J ends were trimmed by 6 bases and 8 bases, with 19 bases remaining between them. CDR1 SGHAT and CDR2 FQNNGV come from the germline V gene. CDR3 size: 15 residues. CDR3: CASRGTGTLPEKLFF. The CDR3 bases are TGTGCCAGCAGAGGGACCGGGACACTTCCCGAAAAACTGTTTTTT.

This clone was detected only a few times. This chain links TRBV5-1 with TRBJ1-4, with TRBD1 as a possible D gene (6 bases). Germline V gene sequence: CDR1 SGHRS, CDR2 YFSETQ. Trimming stripped 0 bases from V and 2 bases from J, with 11 bases between. The CDR3 totals 16 residues. CDR3 loop: CASSLGGGTTNEKLFF. The DNA for the CDR3 is TGCGCCAGCAGCTTGGGAGGGGGAACCACTAATGAAAAACTGTTTTTT.

V usage is TRBV5-1 and J usage is TRBJ2-5; a possible D gene is TRBD1 (5 bases). Germline CDR1 and CDR2: SGHRS and YFSETQ. There are 15 residues in the CDR3. V lost 1 base and J 1 base, leaving 11 bases between the germline ends. CDR3 sequence reads: CASSLRGSGQETQYF. CDR3 sequence (DNA): TGCGCCAGCAGCTTGAGGGGATCGGGCCAAGAGACCCAGTACTTC.

The V and J genes are TRBV5-1 and TRBJ1-5; D may be TRBD1 (5 bases). CDR3 size: 12 residues. CDR1 is SGHRS, CDR2 YFSETQ, per germline. V gave up 4 bases and J gave up 9 bases, with 11 bases separating them. The CDR3 region has the DNA TGCGCCAGCAGCGAAGGGGCAGGGCCCCAGCATTTT. Protein: CASSEGAGPQHF.

V is TRBV5-5 and J is TRBJ1-5; perhaps TRBD1 as D (6 bases). V was cut by 4 bases and J by 4 bases, with 15 bases left in between. This CDR3 is 15 amino acids long. The germline gives CDR1 SGHKS, CDR2 YYEKEE (reference sequence). The CDR3 here is CASSASGQINQPQHF. DNA of the CDR3: TGTGCCAGCAGCGCCTCTGGACAGATTAATCAGCCCCAGCATTTT.

This clone was observed a few times. V is TRBV27 and J is TRBJ1-5; D possibly corresponds to TRBD1 (6 bases). The CDR3 has 13 residues. V dropped 6 bases and J dropped 12 bases, with 18 bases sitting between them. Germline V lookup: CDR1 MNHEY, CDR2 SMNVEV (reference sequence). CDR3 in amino acids: CASSLLREGVQHF. CDR3 sequence (DNA): TGTGCCAGCAGCCTTCTCAGGGAGGGGGTCCAGCATTTT.

The rearrangement links TRBV7-2 to TRBJ2-2; 9 nucleotides line up with TRBD2. CDR3 length: 19 residues. Germline CDR1 is SGHTA and CDR2 is FQGNSA. The ends lost 1 base at V and 4 bases at J; junction bases unmatched: 13. The CDR3 protein is CASSLDRLAGSRVTGELFF. For the CDR3, the DNA is TGTGCCAGCAGCTTAGATAGGCTAGCGGGGTCGAGGGTCACCGGGGAGCTGTTTTTT.

V usage is TRBV23-1 and J usage is TRBJ2-3; TRBD2 is a possible D gene (6 bases). TRBV23-1 is filed as an ORF, its function uncertain. V lost 1 base and J lost 5, with 19 bases in between. The CDR3 consists of 17 residues. The CDR3: CASSQYDPRRGGDTQYF. The CDR3 coding sequence is TGCGCCAGCAGTCAATACGACCCCCGGAGGGGTGGAGATACGCAGTATTTT.

This chain links TRBV5-4 with TRBJ1-6; D is possibly TRBD1 (5 bases). The CDR3 runs to 14 residues. Between the trimmed V and J ends, which lost 4 bases and 7 bases, there was a span of 12 bases. The germline CDR1 and CDR2 sequences are SGHNT and YYREEE (reference sequence). The DNA of the CDR3 is TGTGCCAGCAGCCTCGGGGGAGCCAATTCACCCCTCCACTTT. Translating it yields CASSLGGANSPLHF.

The chain couples TRBV6-5 to TRBJ1-1; no definite D call. The CDR3 has 13 residues. The germline V gene encodes CDR1 MNHEY and CDR2 SVGAGI. V lost 8 bases and J 0 bases, leaving 10 bases between the germline ends. The CDR3, as DNA: TGTGCCAGCGGTATTTCTATGAACACTGAAGCTTTCTTT. It encodes CASGISMNTEAFF.

The chain recombines TRBV10-3 with TRBJ2-5; tentative D call: TRBD1 (5 bases). The CDR3 length is 12 residues. The germline V gene has CDR1 ENHRY and CDR2 SYGVKD. V was trimmed by 6 bases and J by 2 bases, leaving 7 bases between them. CDR3 sequence (DNA): TGTGCCATCAGGGACACGCAAGAGACCCAGTACTTC. Encoded protein: CAIRDTQETQYF.

The chain joins TRBV2 to TRBJ2-7; 10 nucleotides agree with TRBD2. Trimming cost V 6 bases and J 2 bases; bases outside gene matches: 4. Germline-derived CDR1 and CDR2 are SNHLY and FYNNEI. The CDR3 length is 14 residues. CDR3 nucleotides: TGTGCCAGCAGCACTGGACTAGCGGCCTACGAGCAGTACTTC. As protein: CASSTGLAAYEQYF.

V is TRBV10-3 and J is TRBJ2-3; 7 nucleotides agree with TRBD2. The CDR3 is made up of 14 amino acids. CDR1 and CDR2 from the germline V gene are ENHRY and SYGVKD. J lost 0 bases, V lost 6 bases, and 3 bases had no gene match. The CDR3 DNA reads as TGTGCCATCAGACCTAGCGGTAGCACAGATACGCAGTATTTT. Its translation: CAIRPSGSTDTQYF.

The V call is TRBV11-3, the J call TRBJ2-3; TRBD2 agrees at 10 bases. The V gene's germline CDR1 is SGHNT and CDR2 YENEEA. The CDR3 has 16 amino acids. V lost 5 bases and J lost 5; bases outside the gene matches: 10. For the CDR3, the DNA is TGTGCCAGCAGCGGCCAGATAGCGGGGGGCAGAGATACGCAGTATTTT. It specifies CASSGQIAGGRDTQYF.

The CDR3 loop is CASSPSRRIYEQYF. In nucleotides, the CDR3 is TGTGCCAGCAGTCCCAGCCGGAGGATCTACGAGCAGTACTTC. The chain combines TRBV27 with TRBJ2-7; D possibly corresponds to TRBD2 (5 bases). Per germline, CDR1 MNHEY and CDR2 SMNVEV (reference sequence). With 5 bases removed from V and 3 bases from J, the gap between germline ends came to 14 bases. The CDR3 is 14 amino acids.

This chain uses TRBV5-5 with TRBJ1-5; D is undetermined. Germline V gene lookup returns CDR1 SGHKS and CDR2 YYEKEE (reference sequence). The CDR3 contains 12 residues. Trimming took off 0 bases at V and 6 bases at J, with 4 bases between the two ends. The CDR3 coding sequence is TGTGCCAGCAGCTTGGTCGGTCAGCCCCAGCATTTT. Protein: CASSLVGQPQHF.

The chain combines TRBV3-1 (or the pseudogene TRBV3-2) with TRBJ1-2, with TRBD1 identical over 9 bases. With 8 bases clipped from V and 8 bases from J, the junction kept 12 bases outside the gene matches. Germline assignment: CDR1 LGHDT and CDR2 YNNKEL (reference sequence). The CDR3 has 14 residues. DNA for the CDR3: TGTGCCAGCCAAAAAAACAGGGGGCGAGGGGGCTACACCTTC. Protein sequence: CASQKNRGRGGYTF.

The chain couples TRBV6-1 to TRBJ1-3; D gene ambiguous. CDR3 length: 15 amino acids. V dropped 1 base and J dropped 0 bases, with 7 bases sitting between them. Germline V CDR1 and CDR2: MNHNS, SASEGT. The CDR3 nucleotides read TGTGCCAGCAGTGAAGTCGGGTTCTCTGGAAACACCATATATTTT. It codes for CASSEVGFSGNTIYF.

This chain connects TRBV10-1 to TRBJ2-2, with D perhaps matching TRBD1 (7 bases). The CDR3 consists of 17 residues. Germline V gene lookup returns CDR1 WNHNN and CDR2 SYGVQD (reference sequence). Trimming pared 3 bases from V and 6 bases from J, leaving 20 bases between. CDR3 in DNA: TGCGCCAGCAGTGATCTAGGAGGGGGCGATGTTCCCGGGGAGCTGTTTTTT. Encoded protein: CASSDLGGGDVPGELFF.

The chain uses TRBV14 and TRBJ1-1, with D unresolved. The V and J ends lost 0 bases and 4 bases respectively, with 6 bases between them. The CDR3 has 13 residues. The germline gives CDR1 SGHDN, CDR2 FVKESK. The CDR3 DNA is TGTGCCAGCAGCCAAGATAGAGGCACTGAAGCTTTCTTT. It specifies CASSQDRGTEAFF.

This clone has just one count. The gene calls are TRBV3-1 (or the pseudogene TRBV3-2) and TRBJ2-1, with D unresolved. CDR3 length equals 14 residues. Trimming left V 3 bases short and J 10 bases short, with 16 bases between. The germline V gene has CDR1 LGHDT and CDR2 YNNKEL (reference sequence). The CDR3 DNA reads as TGTGCCAGCAGCCAGATGGGCCCCCAGGCGGAGCAGTTCTTC. Translation gives CASSQMGPQAEQFF.